A selection of T cell receptor beta chains follows, all from one sample in a study of OX40 agonist ivuxolimab in advanced cancers. This table comes from immunoSEQ multiplex PCR, and its TCRdb copy is limited to in-frame clones, with some not included. The sample lists 70,000 or so clones; 65% to 80% were seen once. This material consisted of CD4+ or CD8+ T cells sorted from blood, taken in a trial of the OX40 agonist ivuxolimab. The receptors stem from an adult with an advanced solid tumor such as melanoma, head and neck, liver or kidney cancer. Each CDR3 is given with its conserved first and last residue. D genes are given only for firm matches. Expanded clones are given a class, and other clones once, few, many or no size at all.

clone size,J gene,V gene,D gene,CDR3 DNA,CDR3 protein
.,TRBJ2-5,TRBV28,.,TGTGCCAGCAGTTCGGAGCAGGCCCAGTACTTC,CASSSEQAQYF
.,TRBJ2-7,TRBV19,.,TGTGCCAGTAGTATGGAGGGCGGCTACGAGCAGTACTTC,CASSMEGGYEQYF
.,TRBJ1-2,TRBV10-3,.,TGTGCCATCTCCCTGCAGGAGAACTATGGCTACACCTTC,CAISLQENYGYTF
.,TRBJ2-3,TRBV19,TRBD2,TGTGCCAGTAGTATAGGTAGCGGGAGCCGTACAGATACGCAGTATTTT,CASSIGSGSRTDTQYF
.,TRBJ1-2,TRBV27,.,TGTGCCAGCAGTCTCACTACAGGGAGGCACTATGGCTACACCTTC,CASSLTTGRHYGYTF
once,TRBJ2-5,TRBV18,.,TGTGCCAGCTCCCCCAGGTTGGGGGAGACCCAGTACTTC,CASSPRLGETQYF
few,TRBJ1-2,TRBV11-2,.,TGTGCCAGCAGCTTAGATGGGTTAGGAGGCTACACCTTC,CASSLDGLGGYTF
.,TRBJ2-7,TRBV27,.,TGTGCCAGCAGGGGGAGCTCCTACGAGCAGTACTTC,CASRGSSYEQYF
.,TRBJ2-3,TRBV6-5,.,TGTGCCAGCAGCCCCGGACTCTCTAGCACAGATACGCAGTATTTT,CASSPGLSSTDTQYF
.,TRBJ2-1,TRBV18,TRBD1,TGTGCCAGCTCACCGGGACAGAGCTCCTACAATGAGCAGTTCTTC,CASSPGQSSYNEQFF
.,TRBJ1-4,TRBV5-1,.,TGCGCCAGCAGCTTGCAGGCTCTAGCTAATGAAAAACTGTTTTTT,CASSLQALANEKLFF
.,TRBJ2-7,TRBV4-2,TRBD2,TGTGCCAGCAGCCGGCGGGAGGACAACGAGCAGTACTTC,CASSRREDNEQYF
.,TRBJ1-5,TRBV28,.,TGTGCCAGCAGTTATACAACAGGGTTCCAGCCCCAGCATTTT,CASSYTTGFQPQHF
.,TRBJ2-6,TRBV28,.,TGTGCCAGCAGTTACACAGGGTCTGGGGCCAACGTCCTGACTTTC,CASSYTGSGANVLTF
.,TRBJ2-5,TRBV29-1,.,TGCAGCGTTAAGGGGGGCAAGGAGACCCAGTACTTC,CSVKGGKETQYF
medium-sized,TRBJ1-1,TRBV30,.,TGTGCCTGGAGCGGGGGGCTGGGGAGCACTGAAGCTTTCTTT,CAWSGGLGSTEAFF
.,TRBJ2-2,TRBV11-3,TRBD1,TGTGCCAGCAGCGAAGACAGGGGTAACACCGGGGAGCTGTTTTTT,CASSEDRGNTGELFF
.,TRBJ2-3,TRBV27,.,TGTGCCAGCAGTTTTGAGCGGCGTATAAGGGGGGGCCTCACAGATACGCAGTATTTT,CASSFERRIRGGLTDTQYF
.,TRBJ1-1,TRBV2,.,TGTGCCAGCAGTGAACGGCAGGGGTTAGGTGAAGCTTTCTTT,CASSERQGLGEAFF
.,TRBJ1-6,TRBV18,TRBD1,TGTGCCAGTCCAACAGGGGATCCCGGGAATTCACCCCTCCACTTT,CASPTGDPGNSPLHF
.,TRBJ2-1,TRBV9,TRBD2,TGTGCCAGCAGTACCACTAGCGGGTCGTACAATGAGCAGTTCTTC,CASSTTSGSYNEQFF
.,TRBJ1-1,TRBV7-9,.,TGTGCCAGCAGCTTAGTTTTGGGGACTGAAGCTTTCTTT,CASSLVLGTEAFF
.,TRBJ1-3,TRBV9,.,TGTGCCAGCAGGGGAGGGGCTGGAAACACCATATATTTT,CASRGGAGNTIYF
.,TRBJ1-2,TRBV29-1,TRBD1,TGCAGCGTGAACTTACCGGGACAGGGTAGCTATGGCTACACCTTC,CSVNLPGQGSYGYTF
.,TRBJ1-3,TRBV6-1,TRBD1,TGTGCCAGCACTGAGGGACAGCTCCGAAACACCATATATTTT,CASTEGQLRNTIYF
.,TRBJ1-1,TRBV9,.,TGTGCCAGCAGCCTTCAGGGAACTGAAGCTTTCTTT,CASSLQGTEAFF